This T cell receptor (beta chain) derives from a study of sequential checkpoint blockade in melanoma. Regarding treatment: randomized to nivolumab then ipilimumab (arm A) or the reverse (arm B). The repertoire was sequenced with immunoSEQ multiplex PCR; TCRdb's copy has only in-frame clones and lacks some. Of some 10,000 clones in the sample, 77% were seen once. This CDR3 is built from 18 residues. CDR1 is SEHNR, CDR2 FQNEAQ, per germline (reference sequence). Trimming removed 5 bases from V and 3 bases from J; junction bases left unmatched: 18. The input for sequencing was CD8+ T cells sorted from blood (inferred from file names), taken from a patient given nivolumab and ipilimumab in sequence. The chain employs TRBV7-9 and TRBJ2-7; 8 bases agree with TRBD1. The source is a human donor with melanoma. The CDR3 nucleotides are TGTGCCAGCAGCGCGGACAGGGAATTCCCATTCCCCTTCTACGAGCAGTACTTC. This sequence encodes CASSADREFPFPFYEQYF.